The T cell receptor beta chain under discussion was sequenced for a study of cytomegalovirus exposure and HLA in healthy donors. Germline CDR1 and CDR2: SGHAT and FQNNGV. The V end lost 4 bases, the J end lost 7 bases, and 16 bases lay between the germline ends. CDR3 length: 14 amino acids. This PCR relied on a set of 60 Vbeta primers and 13 Jbeta primers. Some clones are missing from TCRdb's copy, which holds only in-frame ones; the method was immunoSEQ multiplex PCR. The data show about 98,000 clones, more than 60% seen once. As to this clone: Its specificity is unknown.

Study-wide findings and caveats: There were approximately 150 TCR beta chains listed as cytomegalovirus-associated. In vitro, three CMV-associated chains proved specific for CMV antigens. Evidence from a later analysis indicated that most CMV-associated TCR beta chains looked HLA-restricted.

At collection, donors were nominally healthy, but unrecorded immune exposures were probable. The material sequenced was PBMCs. This clonotype was obtained from a human donor in good health. The chain carries TRBV11-2 and TRBJ1-2; the D gene is possibly TRBD1 (5 bases). The CDR3 loop reads CASSSGRKAAGYTF. The CDR3 DNA reads as TGTGCCAGCAGCTCAGGGCGAAAGGCTGCTGGCTACACCTTC.